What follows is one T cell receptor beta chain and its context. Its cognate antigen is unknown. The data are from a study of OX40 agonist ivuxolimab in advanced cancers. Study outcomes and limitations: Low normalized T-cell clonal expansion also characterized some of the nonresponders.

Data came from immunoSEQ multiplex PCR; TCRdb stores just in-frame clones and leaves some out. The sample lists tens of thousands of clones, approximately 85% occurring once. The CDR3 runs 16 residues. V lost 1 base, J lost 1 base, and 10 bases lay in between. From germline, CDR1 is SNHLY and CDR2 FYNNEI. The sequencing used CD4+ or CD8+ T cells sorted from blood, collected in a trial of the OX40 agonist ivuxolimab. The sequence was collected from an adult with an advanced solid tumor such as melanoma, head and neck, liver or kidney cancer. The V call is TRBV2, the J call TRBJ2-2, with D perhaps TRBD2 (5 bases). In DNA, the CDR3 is TGTGCCAGCAGTGAAGACCTAGCTGAGAACACCGGGGAGCTGTTTTTT. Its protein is CASSEDLAENTGELFF.